This T cell receptor beta chain comes out of a study of T cells in women clearing cervical HPV infection. The overall study: Cases were women with histologically confirmed HPV16-related CIN3 or worse, including a couple of invasive cancers. Case blood was drawn a median about 160 days after lesion detection. Blood came at first lesion visit for cases, post-clearance for controls.

On this clone: What it binds is unknown. The read falls 3 residues short of the CDR3 end, and the missing part is taken from the germline J gene.

V lost 1 base and J 7 bases, leaving 5 bases between the germline ends. Germline V gene lookup returns CDR1 SGHVS and CDR2 FNYEAQ. This CDR3 spans 13 amino acids. The method was immunoSEQ multiplex PCR; TCRdb's version includes in-frame clones alone and lacks a portion of them. Listed are some 30,000 clones; about 1.6% falls within the top ten. Study-wide results and caveats: Each sample's T-cell count was unknown, possibly confounding richness.

The specimen was blood buffy coat. This chain connects TRBV7-6 to TRBJ1-6; D is undetermined. The TCR sequence derives from a woman between 18 and 70 years old with a cervical HPV16 infection that either progressed to CIN3+ or cleared (not recorded which). CDR3 protein: CASSLGANSPLHF. CDR3 DNA, as far as it was read: TGTGCCAGCAGCTTAGGGGCGAATTCACCC.